This TCR beta chain was captured by sequencing in a study of T-cell reconstitution after alpha-beta-depleted transplantation in children. The CDR3 runs to 13 residues. V lost 7 bases to trimming and J lost 8 bases; unmatched junction nucleotides: 5. Germline CDR1 reads SQVTM; CDR2 reads ANQGSEA. During its preparation, the TCRbeta library received unique molecular identifiers. Via MiXCR, TCRdb re-called the PCR reads, giving one row per CDR3 protein. The sample lists hundreds of thousands of distinct CDR3 sequences, about 33% occurring once. This clonotype has only a few counts. The sequenced sample was PBMCs from the stem cell graft donor, obtained from the stem cell graft. The V and J genes are TRBV29-1 and TRBJ2-1, with 13 bases that match TRBD2. This clonotype was obtained from a human donor who donated a stem cell graft to a child with aplastic anemia. The CDR3 DNA is TGCAGCGCTGGACTAGCGGGAGCCCATGAGCAGTTCTTC. This gives the protein CSAGLAGAHEQFF.